This T cell receptor beta chain is from a study of cytomegalovirus exposure and HLA in healthy donors (dated by TCRdb to 2016 to 2017). In the study overall: The roughly 670 repertoires of the first cohort and the roughly 120 validation repertoires were produced on the same platform, according to a later analysis. The study aimed to test whether cataloging public T cell receptors could reveal signatures of past pathogen exposure. Along with the approximately 700-subject first cohort, a separate validation cohort of over a hundred different subjects was used. To predict cytomegalovirus infection status, the study combined high-throughput TCR immunosequencing, statistical association of individual TCRs with disease status, and machine learning. The full study reports these points: The authors suggested that the approach could potentially be generalized to other disease states and immunological phenotypes. The classifier was reported to diagnose cytomegalovirus status with high specificity and sensitivity in both the original and validation cohorts. Across donors, most TCR sequences were observed very rarely, whereas some public TCRs were present in many individuals. A later analysis found that TCRs clustered in the first cohort also tended to co-occur in the 120 validation repertoires, with about 94% of cluster scores above 0. A later analysis lacked HLA typing for the validation cohort, so it scored co-occurrence in that cohort across all 120 or so repertoires. The study gave a list of around 170 TCR beta chains associated with cytomegalovirus. In vitro tests confirmed that a few of the cytomegalovirus-associated TCR beta chains recognize cytomegalovirus antigens.

The donors were included in the validation cohort of some 110 subjects, a group kept apart from the roughly 670-subject first cohort. To prepare the library, the immunoSEQ multiplex PCR assay was applied. Turning to the authors' computational methods: A statistical classification framework was built to diagnose cytomegalovirus status from the catalog of TCR beta chain sequences. In TCRdb, the immuneACCESS table is reduced to in-frame sequences with V and J assigned. These tables do not hold every clone; where another copy was compared, an unresolved V gene accounts for under half, and the others remain unexplained. Clone size and V and J calls were adopted from that table, with D and trimming inferred from the DNA. For this sample the table gives 70,000 to 80,000 clones, of which approximately 94% were detected only once. The top ten hold about 3.5% of the sample. Comment on this clone: The antigen it binds to is not known. Base-call qualities are not available, and no considerably larger clone is one nucleotide away.

The CDR3, cysteine through phenylalanine, is 12 amino acids long. CDR3 DNA only is kept here, 36 bases in frame from base 1. CDR1 and CDR2 (MNHEY, SMNVEV) derive from the germline V gene (reference sequence). Trimming removed 4 bases from V and 11 bases from J; the gene matches leave 4 bases unexplained. The rearranged segments are TRBV27 and TRBJ1-1; a stretch of 10 junction bases matches TRBD1. Sequencing was performed on PBMCs. This TCR was sampled from a woman aged 18-30 years in good health and CMV-seropositive. The CDR3 protein is CASSSRQGAAFF. The nucleotide sequence is given as TGTGCCAGCAGTTCCCGACAGGGGGCTGCTTTCTTT.